These 17 T cell receptor beta chains share one sample of origin, sequenced in a study of memory CD4+ T cells and cytomegalovirus serostatus (dated by TCRdb to between 2017 and 2020). A FACSAria II was used to sort memory CD4+ T cells, defined as single viable CD3+CD4+CD8-CD45RO+ cells. Library preparation employed the immunoSEQ multiplex PCR assay. TCRdb mirrors the immuneACCESS table, restricted to in-frame sequences. Some clones are absent from its copies; in checked studies, under half trace to an unresolved V gene, and the reason for the others is unknown. This sample is represented by fewer than 40,000 clones; approximately 79% of them were singletons. The top ten hold approximately 5.3% of the sample. Sequencing was performed on memory CD4+ T cells from blood. These receptors were collected from an adult in good health and CMV-seropositive.

The chain joins TRBV6-1 to TRBJ2-5; 7 nucleotides agree with TRBD1. The germline CDR1 and CDR2 sequences are MNHNS and SASEGT. After removal of 7 bases from V and 3 bases from J, the junction contained 5 bases not matched to a gene. The CDR3 has 13 amino acids. The CDR3 DNA reads as TGTGCCAGCATAAAGGGGGCCGAAGAGACCCAGTACTTC. It is translated as CASIKGAEETQYF.

The chain has TRBV7-2 and TRBJ2-7; D not resolved. With 2 bases removed from V and 6 bases from J, the gap between germline ends came to 8 bases. CDR1 SGHTA and CDR2 FQGNSA come from the germline V gene. The CDR3 length is 12 residues. CDR3 sequence (DNA): TGTGCCAGCAGCTTACCCGGTCGCGAGCAGTACTTC. As protein: CASSLPGREQYF.

This clone was observed a few times. V gene TRBV4-1 combines with J gene TRBJ1-5; D gene ambiguous. CDR3 size: 15 residues. Looked up from germline, CDR1 is MGHRA and CDR2 is YSYEKL. V dropped 3 bases and J dropped 0 bases, with 9 bases sitting between them. CDR3 in DNA: TGCGCCAGCAGCCAGCAGGCTGATAGCAATCAGCCCCAGCATTTT. This sequence encodes CASSQQADSNQPQHF.

This clone came up a few times. The chain carries TRBV9 and TRBJ2-2; TRBD2 might be the D (6 bases). The CDR3 is made up of 14 amino acids. The V gene's germline CDR1 is SGDLS and CDR2 YYNGEE. V lost 4 bases and J lost 0, with 7 bases in between. CDR3 nucleotides: TGTGCCAGCAGCAGGACTACGAACACCGGGGAGCTGTTTTTT. It yields the protein CASSRTTNTGELFF. Looking up the rest from reference TRBV9 and TRBJ2-2 gives the full variable domain: DSGVTQTPKHLITATGQRVTLRCSPRSGDLSVYWYQQSLDQGLQFLIQYYNGEERAKGNILERFSAQQFPDLHSELNLSSLELGDSALYFCASSRTTNTGELFFGEGSRLTVL.

This chain joins TRBV7-2 and TRBJ2-7; 10 positions agree with TRBD2. This CDR3 is built from 14 residues. The trim removed 6 bases at V and 4 bases at J, leaving 6 bases unmatched. Germline assignment: CDR1 SGHTA and CDR2 FQGNSA. This chain's CDR3 is CASRQGLAFYEQYF. The CDR3 region has the DNA TGTGCCAGCAGGCAGGGACTAGCGTTTTACGAGCAGTACTTC.

V gene TRBV4-3 combines with J gene TRBJ2-3; TRBD2 might be the D (6 bases). Germline V CDR1 and CDR2: LGHNA, YSLEER. The germline V and J ends were trimmed by 4 bases and 6 bases, with 14 bases remaining between them. The CDR3 is 14 amino acids. CDR3 DNA sequence: TGCGCCAGCAGCCGCGGGGAATTAGGTGATACGCAGTATTTT. The encoded protein is CASSRGELGDTQYF.

This clone was picked up a small number of times. The J gene is TRBJ2-7, the V gene TRBV14; D gene uncertain. This CDR3 contains 11 residues. Germline CDR1 and CDR2: SGHDN and FVKESK. The V and J ends lost 1 base and 4 bases respectively, with 2 bases between them. Here the CDR3 reads CASSQGYEQYF. CDR3 DNA: TGTGCCAGCAGCCAAGGTTACGAGCAGTACTTC.

V gene TRBV6-5 combines with J gene TRBJ1-2; TRBD1 might be the D (5 bases). The germline V and J ends were trimmed by 7 bases and 7 bases, with 22 bases remaining between them. From germline, CDR1 is MNHEY and CDR2 SVGAGI. The length of the CDR3 is 15 residues. CDR3 sequence: CASTDRDQGLIGYTF. In nucleotides, the CDR3 is TGTGCCAGCACCGATCGAGACCAGGGACTGATTGGCTACACCTTC.

The chain is built from TRBV5-1 and TRBJ2-6; D ambiguous. With 0 bases removed from V and 6 bases from J, the gap between germline ends came to 16 bases. The CDR3 is 17 amino acids. In germline, CDR1 is SGHRS, CDR2 YFSETQ. The CDR3 DNA is TGCGCCAGCAGCTTGGGTTGGGGTCAAAAGGAGGCCAACGTCCTGACTTTC. It codes for CASSLGWGQKEANVLTF.

The chain has TRBV4-1 and TRBJ2-1; D is undetermined. The germline V and J ends were trimmed by 1 base and 0 bases, with 10 bases remaining between them. The CDR3 covers 16 residues. Looked up from germline, CDR1 is MGHRA and CDR2 is YSYEKL. CDR3 nucleotides: TGCGCCAGCAGCCAAGTTCATACCAGCTCCTACAATGAGCAGTTCTTC. Its protein product is CASSQVHTSSYNEQFF.

The rearrangement links TRBV11-1 to TRBJ2-3; D may be TRBD2 (6 bases). This CDR3 has 16 residues. Germline values: CDR1 SGHAT, CDR2 FQDESV (reference sequence). The V and J ends lost 0 bases and 4 bases respectively, with 14 bases between them. CDR3 sequence: CASSLAGTGVADTQYF. CDR3 nucleotides: TGTGCCAGCAGCTTAGCGGGTACGGGGGTCGCAGATACGCAGTATTTT.

The rearrangement joins TRBV19 to TRBJ2-1, with D maybe TRBD1 (6 bases). This CDR3 is 13 amino acids long. V shed 7 bases and J shed 4 bases, with 11 bases lying between them. The germline gives CDR1 LNHDA, CDR2 SQIVND (reference sequence). The DNA for the CDR3 is TGTGCCAGTAACTCACAGGGTTACAATGAGCAGTTCTTC. As protein: CASNSQGYNEQFF.

This clone is medium-sized. The genes are TRBV28 and TRBJ1-1, with no clear D. Per the germline V gene, CDR1 is MDHEN and CDR2 is SYDVKM. With 4 bases removed from V and 6 bases from J, the gap between germline ends came to 15 bases. The CDR3 spans 14 residues. CDR3 sequence (DNA): TGTGCCAGCAGTTCCCACTGGACCGGGGCTGAAGCTTTCTTT. It translates to CASSSHWTGAEAFF.

This clone was recorded once. The gene calls are TRBV2 and TRBJ2-3, with D possibly matching TRBD2 (5 bases). V dropped 6 bases and J dropped 3 bases, with 16 bases sitting between them. The CDR3 has 15 amino acids. CDR1 and CDR2 from the germline V gene are SNHLY and FYNNEI. As DNA, the CDR3 is TGTGCCAGCAGCGTTACTAGGACGGGAACAGATACGCAGTATTTT. Its translation: CASSVTRTGTDTQYF.

The sample holds a few counts of this clone. This specimen includes other DNA sequences encoding the same CDR3. The chain joins TRBV18 to TRBJ1-1, with 7 bases fitting TRBD1. V gave up 5 bases and J gave up 1 base; unmatched junction bases: 1. This CDR3 region has 13 residues. Germline assignment: CDR1 KGHSH and CDR2 LQKENI. The CDR3 region has the DNA TGTGCCAGCTCAGGACAGGCGAACACTGAAGCTTTCTTT. This codes for CASSGQANTEAFF.

J is TRBJ2-7 and V is TRBV7-2, with TRBD1 as a possible D gene (6 bases). This CDR3 is 13 amino acids long. From germline, CDR1 is SGHTA and CDR2 FQGNSA. With 8 bases removed from V and 2 bases from J, the gap between germline ends came to 13 bases. CDR3 sequence reads: CASGVRGPYEQYF. CDR3 in DNA: TGTGCCAGCGGGGTCAGGGGACCCTACGAGCAGTACTTC.

The CDR3 spells CASKMSPDTEAFF. CDR3 DNA: TGTGCCAGCAAAATGAGTCCGGACACTGAAGCTTTCTTT. This chain connects TRBV6-1 to TRBJ1-1; D remains unclear. CDR3 length equals 13 residues. V was trimmed by 7 bases and J by 3 bases, leaving 12 bases between them. Per germline, CDR1 MNHNS and CDR2 SASEGT.